The entry below gives a single T cell receptor (beta chain) sequence along with its context. Time point described: before trial treatment. This CDR3 has 14 amino acids. V lost 4 bases and J lost 4; bases outside the gene matches: 4. Germline CDR1 reads MGHDK; CDR2 reads SYGVNS. The entry originates in a study of low-dose radiotherapy and immunotherapy resistance in tumors. Across the study: The fractionation for Cohort 1 was 0.5 Gy per fraction every 2 weeks, totaling 6.5 Gy. Over 26 weeks, cohort 2 got 1 Gy every two weeks, reaching 13 Gy. On an every-two-weeks schedule, patients received intravenous nivolumab 240 mg, along with ipilimumab 1 mg/kg every six weeks.

Primers used for first-strand cDNA, a TRAV- and TRBV-specific set, covered both alpha and beta chains. It was with a constant-region primer and a V-primer adapter that TCRs were amplified over around 18 PCR cycles. One entry per CDR3 protein results from TCRdb running MiXCR on the reads. The table records over 55,000 distinct CDR3 sequences, around 29% of them present only once. Source: PBMCs, taken before treatment. The chain combines TRBV25-1 with TRBJ1-1; 9 bases match TRBD1. This clonotype was sampled from a female donor with ovarian cancer. The chain's CDR3 is CASSGLDRGTEAFF. CDR3 coding DNA: TGTGCCAGCAGTGGGCTGGACAGGGGCACTGAAGCTTTCTTT.